A single sample is the source of the 3 T cell receptor beta chains below, sequenced in a study of T-cell memory formation after mild COVID-19 (dated by TCRdb to about 2021). The library was made by 5' RACE. The reads were generated on an Illumina NovaSeq 6000. In-frame beta chains were kept once TCRdb had trimmed the public reads at Q25 with fastp and called clones with MiXCR. Each CDR3 protein gets just one entry, which takes the most common genes and DNA from the rows behind it. The sample table shows around 200,000 distinct CDR3 sequences, and under 20% are seen once. The biggest ten clones account for 3.5% to 5% of the sample. Material for sequencing was PBMCs or a T cell subset sorted from them (not recorded which). The receptor set was obtained from a man aged 18 to 29 who had mild COVID-19 (a few samples of this study predate the infection). The sample titles of this study are shuffled in the database, so cell type and time point are left out; the donor was told from shared clones.

This rearrangement joins TRBV5-1 to TRBJ2-3; D remains unclear. The ends were cut back, 5 bases at V and 0 bases at J, with 10 bases in the middle. This CDR3 has 14 amino acids. Per germline, CDR1 SGHRS and CDR2 YFSETQ. CDR3 sequence: CASRAQTSTDTQYF. The CDR3, as DNA: TGCGCCAGCAGGGCGCAAACTAGCACAGATACGCAGTATTTT. Variable domain in full (rest from reference TRBV5-1 and TRBJ2-3): KAGVTQTPRYLIKTRGQQVTLSCSPISGHRSVSWYQQTPGQGLQFLFEYFSETQRNKGNFPGRFSGRQFSNSRSEMNVSTLELGDSALYLCASRAQTSTDTQYFGPGTRLTVL.

This clonotype was seen a few times. V usage is TRBV7-2 and J usage is TRBJ1-1; 9 bases map to TRBD1. The V segment lost 5 bases and the J segment 4 bases; nucleotides outside the gene matches: 17. The CDR3 is 18 residues long. Per the germline V gene, CDR1 is SGHTA and CDR2 is FQGNSA. DNA of the CDR3: TGTGCCAGCAGCCGACCACGAACCGGACAGGGGAGAGCCACTGAAGCTTTCTTT. It yields the protein CASSRPRTGQGRATEAFF.

This clonotype was observed a few times. This CDR3 is CSARVVGGNSPLHF. In nucleotides, the CDR3 is TGCAGTGCTAGAGTTGTCGGGGGAAATTCACCCCTCCACTTT. The chain uses TRBV20-1 and TRBJ1-6; a weak D match, TRBD1 (5 bases). CDR1 is DFQATT, CDR2 SNEGSKA, per germline (reference sequence). Trimming removed 1 base at V and 7 bases at J, with 11 bases between. CDR3 length: 14 amino acids.